These 16 T cell receptor beta chains came from one sample sequenced in a study of T-cell memory formation after mild COVID-19. TCRdb re-analysed the 5' RACE reads in MiXCR, keeping a single row per CDR3 protein. The top ten clones hold about 13% of a sample with approximately 350,000 distinct CDR3 sequences, around 30% of them seen once. Sequenced: PBMCs or a T cell subset sorted from them (not recorded which). These TCRs come from an adult woman who had mild COVID-19 (a few samples of this study predate the infection). Cell type and time point are not known.

The V and J genes are TRBV7-9 and TRBJ2-5, with D possibly being TRBD1 (6 bases). This CDR3 region has 16 residues. V lost 5 bases and J 2 bases, leaving 18 bases between the germline ends. CDR1 and CDR2 (germline): SEHNR, FQNEAQ (reference sequence). CDR3 protein: CASSPSVGGRQETQYF. The CDR3 DNA reads as TGTGCCAGCAGCCCCTCGGTAGGGGGACGACAAGAGACCCAGTACTTC.

The V and J genes are TRBV6-2 or TRBV6-3 and TRBJ1-1; TRBD1 aligns across 8 bases. This CDR3 has 16 residues. The ends lost 6 bases at V and 2 bases at J; junction bases unmatched: 11. The V gene's germline CDR1 is MNHEY and CDR2 SVGEGT. DNA for the CDR3: TGTGCCAGCAGGCGAGGGACAGGCCTTAAAAACACTGAAGCTTTCTTT. Its translation is CASRRGTGLKNTEAFF.

The rearrangement uses TRBV7-6 and TRBJ2-5, with 7 bases lining up with TRBD1. The length of the CDR3 is 14 residues. Trimming removed 0 bases from V and 9 bases from J; junction bases left unmatched: 7. The V gene's germline CDR1 is SGHVS and CDR2 FNYEAQ. CDR3: CASSLAGQLGAQYF. Here the CDR3 DNA reads TGTGCCAGCAGCTTAGCGGGACAGCTAGGGGCCCAGTACTTC.

This clonotype was picked up a small number of times. CDR3 region: CAINSDTYNEQFF. The CDR3 region has the DNA TGTGCCATCAACTCGGACACCTACAATGAGCAGTTCTTC. The chain recombines TRBV10-3 with TRBJ2-1; perhaps TRBD1 as D (5 bases). The CDR3 runs to 13 residues. Germline V CDR1 and CDR2: ENHRY, SYGVKD. V was trimmed by 7 bases and J by 2 bases, leaving 9 bases between them.

This clonotype was picked up a small number of times. The gene calls are TRBV27 and TRBJ2-7, with 7 bases aligning to TRBD1. V lost 3 bases, J lost 0 bases, and 5 bases stayed unmatched. This CDR3 region has 15 residues. In germline, CDR1 is MNHEY, CDR2 SMNVEV (reference sequence). The CDR3 spells CASSLGRQGSYEQYF. DNA for the CDR3: TGTGCCAGCAGTTTGGGGCGACAGGGCTCCTACGAGCAGTACTTC.

This clonotype was recorded at least ten times. The chain uses TRBV20-1 and TRBJ2-5; maybe TRBD1 (6 bases). CDR3 length: 15 amino acids. In germline, CDR1 is DFQATT, CDR2 SNEGSKA (reference sequence). V lost 1 base and J 1 base, leaving 13 bases between the germline ends. The CDR3 reads CSARVPGQPQETQYF. The CDR3 DNA sequence: TGCAGTGCTAGAGTTCCGGGACAACCCCAAGAGACCCAGTACTTC.

This clonotype was seen many times. This chain joins TRBV7-8 and TRBJ2-1; D possibly uses TRBD1 or TRBD2 (5 bases each). CDR1 is SGHVS, CDR2 FQNEAQ, per germline. The CDR3 consists of 17 residues. V was pared by 5 bases and J by 0 bases, with 17 bases between. CDR3 protein: CASSGPGRPSSYNEQFF. CDR3 DNA sequence: TGTGCCAGCAGCGGGCCGGGACGCCCGAGCTCCTACAATGAGCAGTTCTTC.

The CDR3 spells CASSSGTGAHEQYF. CDR3 nucleotides: TGTGCCAGCAGCTCCGGGACAGGGGCCCACGAGCAGTACTTC. J is TRBJ2-7 and V is TRBV7-9; 10 positions match TRBD1. The CDR3 has 14 amino acids. The V segment lost 4 bases and the J segment 5 bases; nucleotides outside the gene matches: 5. CDR1 and CDR2 from the germline V gene are SEHNR and FQNEAQ (reference sequence).

This clonotype appeared a few times. The rearrangement links TRBV7-2 to TRBJ2-1; TRBD2 matches 10 bases. J was trimmed by 5 bases and V by 0 bases; bases with no gene match: 7. Per the germline V gene, CDR1 is SGHTA and CDR2 is FQGNSA. This CDR3 region has 17 residues. The CDR3 protein is CASSLAPLAGAHNEQFF. The CDR3 DNA reads as TGTGCCAGCAGCTTAGCCCCGCTAGCGGGAGCGCACAATGAGCAGTTCTTC.

This chain links TRBV4-1 with TRBJ2-3, with D tentatively TRBD1 or TRBD2 (5 bases each). The V and J ends lost 5 bases and 5 bases respectively, with 11 bases between them. CDR3 length equals 13 residues. Germline V gene data show CDR1 as MGHRA and CDR2 as YSYEKL. The CDR3 region has the DNA TGCGCCAGCAGCTCCGGGACGGAAGATACGCAGTATTTT. Protein: CASSSGTEDTQYF.

V and J are TRBV30 and TRBJ1-1; 8 bases line up with TRBD1. From germline, CDR1 is GTSNPN and CDR2 SVGIG (reference sequence). CDR3 length: 14 amino acids. V lost 1 base and J lost 4; bases outside the gene matches: 5. The CDR3 DNA follows: TGTGCCTGGAGTGGACAGGGGTGGATCACTGAAGCTTTCTTT. Amino acids: CAWSGQGWITEAFF. Using reference TRBV30 and TRBJ1-1 for the parts outside the CDR3, the full variable domain is SQTIHQWPATLVQPVGSPLSLECTVEGTSNPNLYWYRQAAGRGLQLLFYSVGIGQISSEVPQNLSASRPQDRQFILSSKKLLLSDSGFYLCAWSGQGWITEAFFGQGTRLTVV.

V gene TRBV5-1 combines with J gene TRBJ1-1, with 10 nucleotides matching TRBD1. Per germline, CDR1 SGHRS and CDR2 YFSETQ. V lost 2 bases, J lost 4 bases, and 5 bases stayed unmatched. This CDR3 has 15 residues. Written as DNA, the CDR3 is TGCGCCAGCAGCTTTGGGACAGGGGCGCCCACTGAAGCTTTCTTT. Translating gives CASSFGTGAPTEAFF.

This chain connects TRBV4-3 to TRBJ2-3; 9 bases are a match to TRBD2. V trimming: 0 bases; J trimming: 1 base; junction bases outside the gene matches: 5. Germline CDR1 reads LGHNA; CDR2 reads YSLEER. The CDR3 sequence is 17 residues long. The CDR3 protein is CASSQEGIAGGTDTQYF. CDR3 in DNA: TGCGCCAGCAGCCAAGAAGGGATAGCGGGGGGCACAGATACGCAGTATTTT.

The rearrangement joins TRBV11-2 to TRBJ2-7; TRBD1 aligns across 8 bases. CDR1 is SGHAT, CDR2 FQNNGV, per germline. J was trimmed by 10 bases and V by 5 bases; bases with no gene match: 13. This CDR3 contains 14 residues. The DNA of the CDR3 is TGTGCCAGCAGCCCCCGGGACAGGAGACTTGAACAGTACTTC. It yields the protein CASSPRDRRLEQYF.

V gene TRBV7-4 combines with J gene TRBJ1-5, with D hard to call. CDR1 is SGHVT, CDR2 SQSDAQ, per germline. Trimming removed 1 base at V and 0 bases at J, with 10 bases between. This CDR3 spans 16 amino acids. CDR3 region: CASSLVLLDSNQPQHF. The CDR3 coding sequence is TGTGCCAGCAGCTTAGTGTTACTAGATAGCAATCAGCCCCAGCATTTT.

CDR3 in amino acids: CASSSRPGTGEDTEAFF. In DNA form, the CDR3 reads TGTGCCAGCAGCTCTCGTCCCGGGACAGGGGAGGACACTGAAGCTTTCTTT. This chain joins TRBV7-2 and TRBJ1-1; 10 nucleotides match TRBD1. After removal of 4 bases from V and 3 bases from J, the junction contained 11 bases not matched to a gene. Germline-derived CDR1 and CDR2 are SGHTA and FQGNSA. The length of the CDR3 is 17 residues.